The entry below describes one T cell receptor beta chain. Its cognate antigen is unknown. This record comes from a study of shared clonotypes between healthy human individuals. Findings and limits, study-wide: Blood was the sole source, and tissue repertoires probably differ. Clonotypes which were not shared had lower generation probabilities than clonotypes that all four donors shared.

Libraries were prepared by immunoSEQ multiplex PCR; TCRdb keeps only in-frame clonotypes and omits some of them. The sample holds about 180,000 clones, roughly 93% seen once. The specimen was naive CD4+ T cells sorted from blood. Sample subset: CD45RA+ positively selected. This clonotype was obtained from a woman aged 25 to 45 in good health.

The CDR3 here is CASSARMDSGYSYEQYF. The CDR3 bases are TGTGCCAGCAGCGCACGGATGGATAGCGGATACTCCTACGAGCAGTACTTC. The genes are TRBV5-8 and TRBJ2-7; D possibly corresponds to TRBD2 (6 bases). The CDR3 covers 17 residues. V lost 4 bases and J lost 0, with 20 bases in between. CDR1 SGHTS and CDR2 YDEGEE come from the germline V gene. The full variable domain, rest sourced from reference TRBV5-8 and TRBJ2-7, is EAGVTQSPTHLIKTRGQQATLRCSPISGHTSVYWYQQALGLGLQFLLWYDEGEERNRGNFPPRFSGRQFPNYSSELNVNALELEDSALYLCASSARMDSGYSYEQYFGPGTRLTVT.